One and the same sample provided the 21 T cell receptor beta chains below, sequenced in a study of cytomegalovirus exposure and HLA in healthy donors. The PCR was carried out with 60 Vbeta primers and 13 Jbeta primers. TCRdb's copy holds only in-frame clones and misses some; the assay was immunoSEQ multiplex PCR. The table has about 190,000 clones, 75% to 85% seen once. The specimen was PBMCs. The receptors originated from a boy aged 5-17 years in good health and CMV-seronegative.

The rearrangement links TRBV15 to TRBJ2-4, with 8 bases fitting TRBD1. In germline, CDR1 is LNHNV, CDR2 YYDKDF (reference sequence). This CDR3 comprises 19 residues. V trimming: 0 bases; J trimming: 3 bases; junction bases outside the gene matches: 13. CDR3 loop: CATSRDQAGGLKIKNIQYF. The DNA of the CDR3 is TGTGCCACCAGCAGAGATCAGGCAGGGGGCCTTAAAATCAAAAACATTCAGTACTTC.

This clone was seen only a few times. The rearrangement joins TRBV5-8 to TRBJ1-2, with 8 bases that match TRBD1. Germline assignment: CDR1 SGHTS and CDR2 YDEGEE. V shed 3 bases and J 6 bases; nucleotides not matched to a gene: 4. The CDR3 consists of 13 residues. In nucleotides, the CDR3 is TGTGCCAGCAGCTGGACAGGGAGGAATGGCTACACCTTC. Protein product: CASSWTGRNGYTF.

The genes are TRBV6-1 and TRBJ1-1; possible D gene TRBD1, 5 bases. V was cut by 1 base and J by 1 base, with 7 bases left in between. CDR1 is MNHNS, CDR2 SASEGT, per germline. The CDR3 is 14 amino acids. CDR3 DNA: TGTGCCAGCAGTGAAGTCACAGGGAACACTGAAGCTTTCTTT. Protein sequence: CASSEVTGNTEAFF.

The chain combines TRBV4-1 with TRBJ1-4, with D possibly TRBD1 on 6 matching bases. The V end lost 4 bases, the J end lost 13 bases, and 13 bases lay between the germline ends. CDR3 size: 12 residues. From germline, CDR1 is MGHRA and CDR2 YSYEKL. The CDR3 sequence is CASSRGQTGLFF. DNA for the CDR3: TGCGCCAGCAGCCGTGGACAGACCGGACTGTTTTTT.

This clone was detected once. V gene TRBV11-2 combines with J gene TRBJ1-1; TRBD1 is a possible D gene (5 bases). The germline CDR1 and CDR2 sequences are SGHAT and FQNNGV. Trimming left V 4 bases short and J 10 bases short, with 13 bases between. The CDR3 runs to 12 residues. For the CDR3, the DNA is TGTGCCAGCAGCTCCCCAGGGAAAGGAGCTTTCTTT. Residues: CASSSPGKGAFF.

The rearrangement uses TRBV5-1 and TRBJ2-7, with 8 bases lining up with TRBD2. V shed 2 bases and J 1 base; nucleotides not matched to a gene: 5. CDR3 length: 15 residues. CDR1 and CDR2 (germline): SGHRS, YFSETQ. For the CDR3, the DNA is TGCGCCAGCAGCTTAAATAGCGGGGTTTCCTACGAGCAGTACTTC. It encodes CASSLNSGVSYEQYF.

With respect to this clone: Relative to the germline gene, one junction end is altered; a read error may explain this. The gene calls are TRBV7-8 and TRBJ1-4, with D hard to call. This CDR3 contains 14 residues. In germline, CDR1 is SGHVS, CDR2 FQNEAQ. The CDR3 reads CANSPGLGSGKLFF. Written as DNA, the CDR3 is TGTGCCAACAGCCCGGGTCTTGGATCCGGAAAACTGTTTTTT.

This chain connects TRBV30 to TRBJ2-7, with 7 bases that match TRBD1. The germline V gene encodes CDR1 GTSNPN and CDR2 SVGIG (reference sequence). This CDR3 region has 15 residues. Trimming removed 1 base from V and 1 base from J; junction bases left unmatched: 7. CDR3 DNA: TGTGCCTGGAGTGGAGAGAGGGACAGATCCTACGAGCAGTACTTC. The encoded protein is CAWSGERDRSYEQYF.

The chain links TRBV7-8 to TRBJ1-5; D uncertain. Trimming removed 5 bases at V and 2 bases at J, with 13 bases between. The germline CDR1 and CDR2 sequences are SGHVS and FQNEAQ. The CDR3 length is 15 residues. The CDR3 sequence: CASSARRGGNQPQHF. The CDR3 DNA reads as TGTGCCAGCAGCGCCCGACGGGGTGGCAATCAGCCCCAGCATTTT.

V gene TRBV4-1 combines with J gene TRBJ1-1; TRBD1 might be the D (6 bases). The germline CDR1 and CDR2 sequences are MGHRA and YSYEKL. V was shortened by 3 bases and J by 1 base, with 9 bases between the two germline ends. The CDR3 is made up of 14 amino acids. The chain's CDR3 is CASSHVDRNTEAFF. The CDR3 DNA follows: TGCGCCAGCAGCCACGTGGACAGGAACACTGAAGCTTTCTTT.

The chain carries TRBV27 and TRBJ1-1; weak D call: TRBD1 (5 bases). Per germline, CDR1 MNHEY and CDR2 SMNVEV (reference sequence). V gave up 0 bases and J gave up 5 bases, with 16 bases separating them. The CDR3 consists of 16 residues. The CDR3 loop reads CASSLSYTGVGTEAFF. As DNA, the CDR3 is TGTGCCAGCAGTTTATCGTATACGGGGGTGGGAACTGAAGCTTTCTTT.

The chain recombines TRBV6-1 with TRBJ1-2, with a weak D call TRBD1 (6 bases). V was shortened by 7 bases and J by 2 bases, with 14 bases between the two germline ends. The CDR3 contains 14 residues. Germline loops: CDR1 MNHNS, CDR2 SASEGT. The CDR3 spells CASNYRDLNYGYTF. CDR3 DNA: TGTGCCAGCAATTACAGGGATCTGAACTATGGCTACACCTTC.

The J gene is TRBJ1-6, the V gene TRBV6-6; TRBD1 is a possible D gene (5 bases). CDR1 and CDR2 (germline): MNHNY, SVGAGI (reference sequence). The CDR3 loop spans 14 amino acids. V was pared by 0 bases and J by 9 bases, with 9 bases between. CDR3 in DNA: TGTGCCAGCAGTTACTCCCAGGGAGGTTCACCCCTCCACTTT. Translated: CASSYSQGGSPLHF.

The chain is built from TRBV5-6 and TRBJ1-1, with D uncertain. Trimming stripped 5 bases from V and 10 bases from J, with 15 bases between. The CDR3 extends over 12 amino acids. Germline CDR1 and CDR2: SGHDT and YYEEEE. CDR3 region: CASSSVMVGAFF. The CDR3 DNA sequence: TGTGCCAGCAGTTCCGTTATGGTCGGAGCTTTCTTT.

The J gene is TRBJ1-1, the V gene TRBV27; 7 nucleotides line up with TRBD1. The length of the CDR3 is 16 residues. J was trimmed by 3 bases and V by 3 bases; bases with no gene match: 10. Germline CDR1 is MNHEY and CDR2 is SMNVEV (reference sequence). Here the CDR3 DNA reads TGTGCCAGCAGTTTTCGACAGGGTGGGAGTTACACTGAAGCTTTCTTT. It specifies CASSFRQGGSYTEAFF.

With respect to this clone: Distinct nucleotide sequences in the sample also encode this CDR3. The chain uses TRBV5-4 and TRBJ2-2; tentative D call: TRBD1 (5 bases). CDR3 size: 14 residues. The germline V and J ends were trimmed by 2 bases and 5 bases, with 10 bases remaining between them. CDR1 is SGHNT and CDR2 is YYREEE in the germline V gene (reference sequence). CDR3 loop: CASSFQGGTGELFF. Here the CDR3 DNA reads TGTGCCAGCAGCTTCCAGGGTGGTACCGGGGAGCTGTTTTTT.

The chain recombines TRBV5-5 with TRBJ1-5; the match to TRBD1 covers 7 bases. The CDR3 runs 15 residues. V gave up 1 base and J gave up 5 bases; unmatched junction bases: 6. From germline, CDR1 is SGHKS and CDR2 YYEKEE (reference sequence). CDR3 nucleotide sequence: TGTGCCAGCAGCTTGCGGGACAGCGGCCATCAGCCCCAGCATTTT. Its protein product is CASSLRDSGHQPQHF.

The chain couples TRBV19 to TRBJ2-3, with 9 bases identical to TRBD2. CDR3 length: 15 residues. Germline values: CDR1 LNHDA, CDR2 SQIVND (reference sequence). V lost 6 bases to trimming and J lost 6 bases; unmatched junction nucleotides: 10. CDR3 sequence (DNA): TGTGCCAGTAGCAGTAGCGGGGGACGTTCGGATACGCAGTATTTT. Its translation is CASSSSGGRSDTQYF.

The chain has TRBV21-1 and TRBJ2-2; the D call of TRBD1 is as the table states it, not checked on the DNA. TRBV21-1 is an annotated pseudogene. The CDR3 totals 17 residues. In DNA form, the CDR3 reads TGTGCCAGCAGCAATCGCTCCCGGGACAAAAACACCGGGGAGCTGTTTTTT. Translating gives CASSNRSRDKNTGELFF.

The chain combines TRBV2 with TRBJ1-2; D remains ambiguous. The CDR3 is made up of 15 amino acids. Germline loops: CDR1 SNHLY, CDR2 FYNNEI. Trimming shortened V by 0 bases and J by 2 bases, and 10 bases separated the two germline ends. For the CDR3, the DNA is TGTGCCAGCAGTGAAGCTCGTCAGGCGAACTATGGCTACACCTTC. Its protein is CASSEARQANYGYTF. Complete variable domain (other parts from reference TRBV2 and TRBJ1-2): EPEVTQTPSHQVTQMGQEVILRCVPISNHLYFYWYRQILGQKVEFLVSFYNNEISEKSEIFDDQFSVERPDGSNFTLKIRSTKLEDSAMYFCASSEARQANYGYTFGSGTRLTVV.

The gene calls are TRBV2 and TRBJ1-1; D is ambiguous. In germline, CDR1 is SNHLY, CDR2 FYNNEI. The CDR3 loop spans 18 amino acids. With 2 bases removed from V and 6 bases from J, the gap between germline ends came to 25 bases. CDR3 nucleotide sequence: TGTGCCAGCAGTGAAAGAGTAGGTCTATCCGGGCCCGGGGCTGAAGCTTTCTTT. Its translation is CASSERVGLSGPGAEAFF.